This T cell receptor (beta chain) was documented in a study of cytomegalovirus exposure and HLA in healthy donors. The CDR3 is 14 amino acids. V lost 0 bases to trimming and J lost 3 bases, with 8 bases between them. Germline CDR1 reads MGHRA; CDR2 reads YSYEKL. This PCR relied on a set of 60 Vbeta primers and 13 Jbeta primers. Here immunoSEQ multiplex PCR was the method, and the copy in TCRdb shows in-frame clones only, minus some. The profile shows about 120,000 clones, approximately 9.4% of them singletons. The TCR originated in a man aged 25-45 years in good health and CMV-seronegative. The chain recombines TRBV4-1 with TRBJ1-2, with a tentative D call TRBD1 (6 bases). The sample comprised PBMCs. The CDR3 loop reads CASSQEQGYYGYTF. As DNA, the CDR3 is TGCGCCAGCAGCCAAGAACAGGGATACTATGGCTACACCTTC.